This T cell receptor beta chain was identified during a study of CD4 T cells in relation to SARS-CoV-2 and coronaviruses. The study, taken as a whole, reports: Roughly 65% of donors had memory CD4+ clonotypes crossrecognizing SARS-CoV-2 and common cold coronavirus spike.

Trimming removed 2 bases from V and 4 bases from J, with 2 bases in between. In germline, CDR1 is ENHRY, CDR2 SYGVKD. The CDR3 is made up of 11 amino acids. 75,000 to 100,000 naive or memory CD4+ cells were cultured with CEF peptides for roughly 10 days. Regarding this clone: Its antigen is unidentified.

Produced via immunoSEQ multiplex PCR; TCRdb's table is partial and in-frame only. Of 38,000 or so clones in the sample, about 80% were seen once. Input material: naive CD4+ T cells from PBMCs, cultured in vitro. As for subset: naive CD4+ T cells isolated by negative enrichment. The source of this sequence is an adult with COVID-19. J is TRBJ2-5 and V is TRBV10-3; D remains ambiguous. CDR3 DNA: TGTGCCATCAGTGAGCTAGAGACCCAGTACTTC. It encodes CAISELETQYF.